This T cell receptor beta chain was sequenced during a study of response to subunit inactivated influenza vaccine. Findings and limits, study-wide: Each seasonal flu vaccination may recruit only limited new T cells, authors suggested.

This clonotype was observed a handful of times. Its antigen is currently unknown. From the RT-PCR reads, TCRdb called clonotypes with MiXCR, one entry per CDR3 protein. The sample consists of around 300,000 distinct CDR3 sequences, approximately 20% of them appearing once. With 6 bases clipped from V and 3 bases from J, the junction kept 5 bases outside the gene matches. The germline V gene has CDR1 MNHEY and CDR2 SVGEGT. There are 16 residues in the CDR3. The chain is built from TRBV6-2 or TRBV6-3 and TRBJ2-2; 12 bases align to TRBD2. The specimen was PBMCs from blood, collected less than 22 months after vaccination. The TCR comes from a man between 50 and 69 years old who received an inactivated influenza vaccine. CDR3 in DNA: TGTGCCAGCAGCCCCAGACTAGCGGGAGACACCGGGGAGCTGTTTTTT. It codes for CASSPRLAGDTGELFF.